This T cell receptor (beta chain) appears in the sequencing data of a study of blood T cell repertoires in COVID-19. Overall study: Acute and convalescent COVID-19 specimens originated in the United States, Italy and Spain.

The germline V gene encodes CDR1 SGHVS and CDR2 FQNEAQ. This CDR3 is 16 amino acids long. J was trimmed by 2 bases and V by 5 bases; bases with no gene match: 10. Data came from immunoSEQ multiplex PCR; TCRdb stores just in-frame clones and leaves some out. The sample lists approximately 94,000 clones, more than 75% seen once, with 7.4% in the top ten. This sequence originates from a man between 25 and 39 years old in a cohort sampled during active COVID-19. The specimen sequenced was peripheral blood. The J gene is TRBJ2-3, the V gene TRBV7-8, with 7 bases fitting TRBD2. DNA for the CDR3: TGTGCCAGCAGCCTTGGAGCGGGGACTTACACAGATACGCAGTATTTT. It codes for CASSLGAGTYTDTQYF.